This T cell receptor beta chain was profiled in a study of Ad26.COV2.S vaccination and SARS-CoV-2 variants. As concerns this clone: Its antigen is as yet unknown.

Assay used: immunoSEQ multiplex PCR; TCRdb lists only in-frame clones, some missing. The sample lists around 300,000 clones; about 88% were seen once. Treatment of the sample: around 19 received Ad26.COV2.S at low or high dose, single or two shots; about 5 received placebo; per-sample allocation not given. Each sample was drawn 63 days after the first injection (of vaccine or placebo). A Boston donor was an adult aged 18-55 years. Findings of the study overall: The TCR breadth and depth analyses may have produced an underestimate of total T cell responses.

CDR1 and CDR2 from the germline V gene are MDHEN and SYDVKM. V was clipped by 7 bases and J by 3 bases, with 19 bases between them. This CDR3 region has 16 residues. The V gene is TRBV28, the J gene TRBJ1-5, with D possibly TRBD1 on 6 matching bases. The sequence was obtained from a person aged 18 to 59 who received the Ad26.COV2.S COVID-19 vaccine or a placebo. The input for sequencing was peripheral blood, taken in a trial of Ad26.COV2.S vaccine versus placebo. CDR3 sequence reads: CASTPRTAKDNQPQHF. CDR3 sequence (DNA): TGTGCCAGCACCCCCCGGACAGCAAAAGACAATCAGCCCCAGCATTTT.